These T cell receptor beta chains were read from a single sample in a study of technical replicates of blood from several donors. Sequenced by immunoSEQ multiplex PCR; TCRdb stores in-frame clones only, minus some. The sample holds 12,000 or so clones, around 96% seen once. Sequencing used PBMCs. The source of these receptors is a human donor in good health. Both conserved end residues are part of each CDR3. A D gene is named only where the DNA matches it firmly. Size values are once, few and many counts, or a class for expanded clones, and some rows have none.

v_gene	abundance	j_gene	d_gene	CDR3nt	CDR3aa
TRBV7-6	NA	TRBJ2-1	TRBD2	TGTGCCAGCAGCTCAAGCGGGAGTTTTAATGAGCAGTTCTTC	CASSSSGSFNEQFF
TRBV28	NA	TRBJ1-5	TRBD1	TGTGCCAGCAGTAGCGGACAGGGTTTAGATAGCAATCAGCCCCAGCATTTT	CASSSGQGLDSNQPQHF
TRBV2	NA	TRBJ2-5	TRBD2	TGTGCCAGCACCCCGGGACTAGCGGTACAAGAGACCCAGTACTTC	CASTPGLAVQETQYF
TRBV6-6	NA	TRBJ2-1	TRBD2	TGTGCCAGCACCACCGGGACTAGCGGCTACAATGAGCAGTTCTTC	CASTTGTSGYNEQFF
TRBV5-1	NA	TRBJ2-7	TRBD1	TGCGCCAGCAGCTTGGGACAGGGCTCCTACGAGCAGTACTTC	CASSLGQGSYEQYF
TRBV6-1	NA	TRBJ2-3	NA	TGTGCCAGCTCCTTAGCGGCCGTCACAGATACGCAGTATTTT	CASSLAAVTDTQYF
TRBV5-1	NA	TRBJ2-2	NA	TGCGCCAGCAGCTTGGCAGTCGCGAACACCGGGGAGCTGTTTTTT	CASSLAVANTGELFF
TRBV30	NA	TRBJ2-3	TRBD2	TGTGCCTGGAGTGTACTTAGCGGGAGTAGGACAGATACGCAGTATTTT	CAWSVLSGSRTDTQYF
TRBV7-9	NA	TRBJ2-7	TRBD2	TGTGCCAGCAGACCTGGGACTAGCGTAAACGAGCAGTACTTC	CASRPGTSVNEQYF
TRBV6-1	NA	TRBJ2-5	TRBD1	TGTGCCAGCAGCTTACAGGGACAGAAGCAAGAGACCCAGTACTTC	CASSLQGQKQETQYF
TRBV6-1	NA	TRBJ1-1	NA	TGTGCCAGCAGTGCACAGGAGAACACTGAAGCTTTCTTT	CASSAQENTEAFF
TRBV30	NA	TRBJ1-4	TRBD1	TGTGCCTGGAGTGTCGGACAGGGCCCGGAAAAACTGTTTTTT	CAWSVGQGPEKLFF
TRBV28	NA	TRBJ2-1	NA	TGTGCCAGCAGTTTAGTTCTTCATGAGCAGTTCTTC	CASSLVLHEQFF
TRBV6-1	NA	TRBJ1-5	NA	TGTGCCAGCAAAGGGGACAATCAGCCCCAGCATTTT	CASKGDNQPQHF
TRBV11-3	NA	TRBJ2-3	TRBD1	TGTGCCAGCAGCTTAAGGGGGCAAGGAGATACGCAGTATTTT	CASSLRGQGDTQYF
TRBV6-1	NA	TRBJ2-3	NA	TGTGCCAGCAGTGCCGGTTTTAGCGCTAGCACAGATACGCAGTATTTT	CASSAGFSASTDTQYF
TRBV6-5	NA	TRBJ2-7	TRBD2	TGTGCCAGCAGCCCTCTTGCAGCGGGGGACTACGAGCAGTACTTC	CASSPLAAGDYEQYF
TRBV28	NA	TRBJ2-1	NA	TGTGCCAGCGTGGGGCTGCGGGGTTCGTTCCTGATAAGCTCCTACAATGAGCAGTTCTTC	CASVGLRGSFLISSYNEQFF
TRBV4-1	NA	TRBJ2-7	TRBD2	TGCGCCAGCAGCCCCGAACAGTCGGCTAGCGGGCGAACCTACGAGCAGTACTTC	CASSPEQSASGRTYEQYF
TRBV27	NA	TRBJ1-1	NA	TGTGCCAGCAGTACTTTCCCGAACACTGAAGCTTTCTTT	CASSTFPNTEAFF
TRBV5-6	few	TRBJ1-1	TRBD1	TGTGCCAGCAGCTTTCCCGACAGGGCTACTGAAGCTTTCTTT	CASSFPDRATEAFF
TRBV27	NA	TRBJ2-7	NA	TGTGCCAGCAGTCCGTCGGGATGGGAGCAGTACTTC	CASSPSGWEQYF
TRBV4-1	NA	TRBJ2-7	TRBD1	TGCGCCAGCAGCCTCGACAGGGTCCTCTACGAGCAGTACTTC	CASSLDRVLYEQYF
TRBV18	NA	TRBJ1-1	TRBD1	TGTGCCAGCTCACGGGTCACAGGGGGCGCCGGCACTGAAGCTTTCTTT	CASSRVTGGAGTEAFF
TRBV6-1	NA	TRBJ2-5	TRBD1	TGTGCCAGCAGTGCCCAGGGGGAAGAGACCCAGTACTTC	CASSAQGEETQYF
TRBV28	NA	TRBJ2-3	NA	TGTGCCAGCAGTTTTGGGAGCGTGCCTAGCACAGATACGCAGTATTTT	CASSFGSVPSTDTQYF
TRBV5-1	NA	TRBJ1-1	NA	TGCGCCAGCAGCTTGAAGCAGAACACTGAAGCTTTCTTT	CASSLKQNTEAFF
TRBV5-4	NA	TRBJ2-7	NA	TGTGCCAGCAGCTTGCAGCGCGGCTCCTACGAGCAGTACTTC	CASSLQRGSYEQYF
TRBV28	NA	TRBJ1-1	NA	TGTGCCAGCAGTCCCCGGGGGAACACTGAAGCTTTCTTT	CASSPRGNTEAFF
TRBV7-6	NA	TRBJ1-3	TRBD1	TGTGCCAGCAGTGCTCAGGGGGCTGGAAACACCATATATTTT	CASSAQGAGNTIYF
TRBV7-2	NA	TRBJ1-1	NA	TGTGCCAGCAGCCTGGACAGTAACACTGAAGCTTTCTTT	CASSLDSNTEAFF
TRBV5-1	NA	TRBJ1-1	NA	TGCGCCAGCAGCCTGGACCCTCAGGGGAACACTGAAGCTTTCTTT	CASSLDPQGNTEAFF
TRBV19	NA	TRBJ2-3	NA	TGTGCCAGTAGTATCCTCCGTGGCACAGATACGCAGTATTTT	CASSILRGTDTQYF
TRBV6-4	NA	TRBJ1-5	NA	TGTGCCAGGCCGACAGCCCCAATCGATAGCAATCAGCCCCAGCATTTT	CARPTAPIDSNQPQHF
TRBV4-2	NA	TRBJ1-2	TRBD1	TGTGCCAGCAGCCAACAAGACAGGGGCTATGGCTACACCTTC	CASSQQDRGYGYTF
TRBV11-2	NA	TRBJ2-5	NA	TGTGCCAGCAGCTCGGCAAGTAACAGCGAGACCCAGTACTTC	CASSSASNSETQYF
TRBV28	NA	TRBJ2-2	TRBD1	TGTGCCAGCACCCAACAGGGGGCGCCGGGCACCGGGGAGCTGTTTTTT	CASTQQGAPGTGELFF
TRBV30	NA	TRBJ1-1	NA	TGTGCCTGGAGTGACACAGGGAACACTGAAGCTTTCTTT	CAWSDTGNTEAFF
TRBV12-5	NA	TRBJ2-5	NA	TGTGCTAGTGGTTTGGTAACGGGGTCCCAAGAGACCCAGTACTTC	CASGLVTGSQETQYF
TRBV7-8	NA	TRBJ1-1	NA	TGTGCCAGCAGCTTGGCGACAGGCTACACTGAAGCTTTCTTT	CASSLATGYTEAFF
TRBV6-7	NA	TRBJ1-1	TRBD1	TGTGCCAGCAGTTACCCGGACAGGGTGGGCACTGAAGCTTTCTTT	CASSYPDRVGTEAFF
TRBV29-1	few	TRBJ2-7	TRBD2	TGCAGCGTTGAAGACCCAACCGGACTAGCGGGAGTCTACGAGCAGTACTTC	CSVEDPTGLAGVYEQYF
TRBV7-6	once	TRBJ2-2	NA	TGTGCCAGCACCCTTGGCGGAGACACCGGGGAGCTGTTTTTT	CASTLGGDTGELFF
TRBV4-2	NA	TRBJ2-7	NA	TGTGCCAGCAGCCAAGACCTTAGCGGCTACGAGCAGTACTTC	CASSQDLSGYEQYF
TRBV11-3	NA	TRBJ1-5	NA	TGTGCCAGCAGCTTAGATAGGGGGTATCAGCCCCAGCATTTT	CASSLDRGYQPQHF
TRBV7-3	NA	TRBJ2-5	NA	TGTGCCAGCAGCTTAAACCCCCCGGGTGGGGAGACCCAGTACTTC	CASSLNPPGGETQYF
TRBV2	NA	TRBJ2-1	NA	TGTGCCAGCAGCACGACTCCCACCACCGCCAATGAGCAGTTCTTC	CASSTTPTTANEQFF
TRBV13	NA	TRBJ2-5	TRBD1	TGTGCCAGCAGCCCCTGGACAGGGATGGAGTACTTC	CASSPWTGMEYF
TRBV5-1	NA	TRBJ1-1	NA	TGCGCCAGCAGCTTTCAGGGGACCACTGAAGCTTTCTTT	CASSFQGTTEAFF
TRBV4-1	NA	TRBJ2-7	NA	TGCGCCAGCAGCCAGGTCTTGCCTAGCGAGACCTACGAGCAGTACTTC	CASSQVLPSETYEQYF
TRBV29-1	NA	TRBJ1-2	NA	TGCAGCGTTGTTGAGGGGCAGGGGAACTATGGCTACACCTTC	CSVVEGQGNYGYTF
TRBV2	NA	TRBJ2-5	TRBD1	TGTGCCAGCAGTGTCCAAGACAGGGTTGGGGAGACCCAGTACTTC	CASSVQDRVGETQYF
TRBV6-1	NA	TRBJ2-2	TRBD2	TGTGCCAGCAGTGAAATAGCGGGAAGGGACACCGGGGAGCTGTTTTTT	CASSEIAGRDTGELFF
TRBV7-9	once	TRBJ1-1	NA	TGTGCCAGCAGCTCGCAGATTGAAGCTTTCTTT	CASSSQIEAFF
TRBV6-6	once	TRBJ2-7	NA	TGTGCCAGCAGTTACAAGGGGGAGGGCTACGAGCAGTACTTC	CASSYKGEGYEQYF
TRBV18	NA	TRBJ2-3	TRBD1	TGTGCCAGCCATGGGACAGGGGATACGCAGTATTTT	CASHGTGDTQYF
TRBV6-6	NA	TRBJ2-5	NA	TGTGCCAGCAGTAAGGGGGTGCAAGAGACCCAGTACTTC	CASSKGVQETQYF